This TCR beta chain was observed in a study of T cell changes during pregnancy in multiple sclerosis (dated by TCRdb to between 2017 and 2020). For context, the study as a whole: The study examined how the T cell repertoire changed over the course of pregnancy in women with multiple sclerosis.

Receptor libraries were prepared by the immunoSEQ multiplex PCR assay. The table comes from immuneACCESS by way of TCRdb, which keeps in-frame sequences with V and J called. Part of the clones is missing from these tables; in studies checked, under half for an unresolved V gene and the rest for unknown reasons. Recorded for this sample are around 30,000 clones; roughly 90% of them occurred a single time. In total, the top ten clones hold roughly 10% of the sample. For this clone: It has no known antigen specificity. Within one base of it there is no much larger clone, and no base qualities were kept.

Spanning cysteine to phenylalanine, the CDR3 consists of 14 amino acids. Here the CDR3 DNA is all that survives: 42 bases in frame from base 1. From a lookup of the germline V gene, CDR1 and CDR2 are KGHSH and LQKENI. V sheds 1 base and J sheds 3 bases, leaving 9 bases between their ends. The specimen was CD8+ T cells from peripheral blood mononuclear cells, collected in the first trimester of pregnancy. This sequence uses TRBV18 and TRBJ1-2, with an unclear D gene assignment. The clonotype comes from a female donor with multiple sclerosis, enrolled in a pregnancy study. Here is the DNA: TGTGCCAGCTCACCACTTCCCCGGGACTATGGCTACACCTTC. The resulting protein is CASSPLPRDYGYTF.